The 4 T cell receptor beta chains below come from one sample, sequenced in a study of blood T cell dynamics during melanoma immunotherapy (TCRdb year 2020). What this sample's time point label stands for: week 3, after first cycle of checkpoint inhibitor. Libraries were constructed by the immunoSEQ multiplex PCR assay. TCRdb stores this immuneACCESS table with in-frame sequences only. Part of the clones is absent; in the studies checked, under half of the shortfall reflects unresolved V genes, and no reason is known for the rest. The sample table holds 25,000 to 30,000 clones, of which roughly 84% were seen once. The ten largest make up 10% of the sample. Sequenced material: blood, taken from a patient treated with checkpoint blockade. Receptors were obtained from a human donor with melanoma.

This clone was seen a few times. The chain is built from TRBV5-6 and TRBJ1-2; D remains ambiguous. The CDR3 has 14 amino acids. Germline V gene lookup returns CDR1 SGHDT and CDR2 YYEEEE. The V end lost 2 bases, the J end lost 5 bases, and 13 bases lay between the germline ends. The CDR3 spells CASSLRLVEYGYTF. The CDR3 coding sequence is TGTGCCAGCAGCTTACGGTTGGTGGAGTATGGCTACACCTTC.

This sequence joins TRBV11-2 and TRBJ1-1; the match to TRBD1 covers 7 bases. Trimming took 3 bases from V and 5 from J; bases not matched to a gene: 3. The CDR3 length is 13 residues. Per germline, CDR1 SGHAT and CDR2 FQNNGV. CDR3 sequence: CASSLTGRTEAFF. The CDR3 bases are TGTGCCAGCAGCTTGACAGGGCGGACTGAAGCTTTCTTT.

This chain uses TRBV19 with TRBJ1-1; TRBD1 aligns across 9 bases. Trimming removed 1 base from V and 7 bases from J; junction bases left unmatched: 13. This CDR3 has 17 amino acids. Germline V lookup: CDR1 LNHDA, CDR2 SQIVND (reference sequence). CDR3 sequence: CASSIGTRLTGGNEAFF. The CDR3, as DNA: TGTGCCAGTAGTATAGGAACCCGCCTGACAGGGGGAAATGAAGCTTTCTTT.

The chain links TRBV15 to TRBJ1-1; TRBD1 might be the D (6 bases). CDR1 is LNHNV and CDR2 is YYDKDF in the germline V gene (reference sequence). The CDR3 consists of 13 residues. Trimming stripped 7 bases from V and 5 bases from J, with 14 bases between. The CDR3 DNA reads as TGTGCCACCACCACAGGGTACGTGACTGAAGCTTTCTTT. This encodes CATTTGYVTEAFF.